Each of the 27 T cell receptor beta chains below was sequenced from the same sample in a study of HIV-infected patients and healthy controls. Reverse transcription used 450 to 500 ng RNA and constant-region primers for alpha and beta. Separate chain-specific third strand synthesis with multiplexing indices produced the alpha and beta libraries. TCRdb reprocessed the 5' RACE reads via MiXCR and lists one record per CDR3 protein. The sample has under 20,000 distinct CDR3 sequences, 8.9% seen once. Whole blood was used without fractionation, so all unsorted peripheral T cells were included. Sequencing input: blood. The receptors stem from an adult in good health.

A few counts support this clonotype. CDR3 DNA: TGCGCCAGCAGCTTGAGCCTTCCCCCCACAGATACGCAGTATTTT. Its protein product is CASSLSLPPTDTQYF. The gene calls are TRBV5-1 and TRBJ2-3; no definite D call. Germline CDR1 reads SGHRS; CDR2 reads YFSETQ. The CDR3 contains 15 residues. With 1 base removed from V and 2 bases from J, the gap between germline ends came to 11 bases.

At least ten counts were recorded for this clonotype. This chain links TRBV7-2 with TRBJ2-3, with D tentatively TRBD1 (6 bases). CDR1 and CDR2 from the germline V gene are SGHTA and FQGNSA. The CDR3 is 14 amino acids. V dropped 4 bases and J dropped 7 bases, with 15 bases sitting between them. The chain's CDR3 is CASSSGAGPNTQYF. The CDR3 bases are TGTGCCAGCAGCTCAGGGGCGGGCCCCAATACGCAGTATTTT.

This clonotype occurred many times. The chain is built from TRBV7-2 and TRBJ1-2; no clear D gene. Per germline, CDR1 SGHTA and CDR2 FQGNSA. This CDR3 contains 14 residues. V dropped 0 bases and J dropped 0 bases, with 5 bases sitting between them. The chain's CDR3 is CASSLAGTNYGYTF. Written as DNA, the CDR3 is TGTGCCAGCAGCTTAGCGGGGACTAACTATGGCTACACCTTC.

This clonotype was observed many times. The chain uses TRBV12-3 or TRBV12-4 and TRBJ1-1; TRBD1 might be the D (5 bases). The V and J ends lost 6 bases and 1 base respectively, with 9 bases between them. This CDR3 spans 13 amino acids. The CDR3 here is CASRKTANTEAFF. Here the CDR3 DNA reads TGTGCCAGCAGAAAGACAGCGAACACTGAAGCTTTCTTT.

There are many counts of this clonotype. V gene TRBV6-4 combines with J gene TRBJ2-2, with 10 bases aligning to TRBD2. The CDR3 extends over 15 amino acids. Germline V gene lookup returns CDR1 MRHNA and CDR2 SNTAGT. The junction had 0 bases not matched to a gene; V was cut back by 4 bases and J by 1 base. The CDR3 loop is CASSASGGNTGELFF. CDR3 in DNA: TGTGCCAGCAGTGCTAGCGGGGGGAACACCGGGGAGCTGTTTTTT.

This clonotype was counted ten times or more. J is TRBJ2-2 and V is TRBV11-2; TRBD2 matches at 12 bases. The CDR3 extends over 18 amino acids. V gave up 4 bases and J gave up 0 bases; unmatched junction bases: 6. Per the germline V gene, CDR1 is SGHAT and CDR2 is FQNNGV. CDR3 nucleotides: TGTGCCAGCAGCTCTCGACTAGCGGGAGTGGCGAACACCGGGGAGCTGTTTTTT. It is translated as CASSSRLAGVANTGELFF.

This clonotype was observed many times. The V and J genes are TRBV20-1 and TRBJ1-5; D is unresolved. CDR1 DFQATT and CDR2 SNEGSKA come from the germline V gene (reference sequence). The CDR3 loop spans 14 amino acids. The ends were cut back, 3 bases at V and 0 bases at J, with 9 bases in the middle. CDR3 coding DNA: TGCAGTGCTAGGGCCGGGAATAGCAATCAGCCCCAGCATTTT. As protein: CSARAGNSNQPQHF.

About this clonotype: The germline gene is not matched at one end of the junction; a read error may be the cause. The V gene is TRBV6-1, the J gene TRBJ2-7; 7 nucleotides agree with TRBD1. Germline V CDR1 and CDR2: MNHNS, SASEGT. The CDR3 totals 16 residues. CDR3 DNA sequence: TGTGCCAGCAGCTCCAGCCTCGGGACAGCTAGTTACGGGCAGTACTTC. It codes for CASSSSLGTASYGQYF.

This clonotype is termed medium-sized (0.01 to 0.1%). J is TRBJ1-1 and V is TRBV29-1, with D uncertain. The CDR3 has 11 residues. Germline V gene data show CDR1 as SQVTM and CDR2 as ANQGSEA. V lost 4 bases, J lost 8 bases, and 11 bases lay in between. The CDR3: CSVAWGGEAFF. The CDR3, as DNA: TGCAGCGTTGCGTGGGGTGGGGAAGCTTTCTTT.

The table lists this clonotype with many counts. V is TRBV5-1 and J is TRBJ1-3; TRBD1 agrees at 7 bases. There are 16 residues in the CDR3. Germline assignment: CDR1 SGHRS and CDR2 YFSETQ. Trimming cost V 4 bases and J 0 bases; bases outside gene matches: 7. The DNA for the CDR3 is TGCGCCAGCAGCACCCTGGGACAGCACTCTGGAAACACCATATATTTT. Protein sequence: CASSTLGQHSGNTIYF.

This clonotype was counted many times. The rearrangement links TRBV20-1 to TRBJ2-1; no reliable D call. The CDR3 is 13 residues long. In germline, CDR1 is DFQATT, CDR2 SNEGSKA (reference sequence). Trimming removed 5 bases from V and 2 bases from J, with 10 bases in between. The CDR3 nucleotides read TGCAGTGCTCCCCAGGCAGCCTACAATGAGCAGTTCTTC. It specifies CSAPQAAYNEQFF.

There are many counts of this clonotype. V and J are TRBV6-6 and TRBJ1-5; D is undetermined. The germline CDR1 and CDR2 sequences are MNHNY and SVGAGI (reference sequence). Trimming took 6 bases from V and 7 from J, leaving 13 bases between them. CDR3 length: 13 residues. CDR3 residues: CASSKRDSQPQHF. CDR3 DNA sequence: TGTGCCAGCAGCAAAAGAGATTCCCAGCCCCAGCATTTT.

This clonotype has at least ten counts. The chain recombines TRBV19 with TRBJ1-1; unclear D gene. Germline-derived CDR1 and CDR2 are LNHDA and SQIVND (reference sequence). The CDR3 runs to 12 residues. Deletions cut 9 bases from V and 8 bases from J, with 16 bases between. The CDR3 DNA reads as TGTGCCAGCACCGGAGACCCGGGGGAAGCTTTCTTT. Protein product: CASTGDPGEAFF.

This clonotype has at least ten counts. The chain is built from TRBV10-3 and TRBJ2-3, with 12 bases lining up with TRBD2. This CDR3 comprises 15 residues. After removal of 10 bases from V and 0 bases from J, the junction contained 5 bases not matched to a gene. Germline lookup yields CDR1 ENHRY and CDR2 SYGVKD. CDR3 bases: TGTGCCACGAGAGGACTAGCGGGGAGCACAGATACGCAGTATTTT. Amino acid sequence: CATRGLAGSTDTQYF.

This clonotype showed up many times. This chain links TRBV2 with TRBJ2-3; 9 bases match TRBD2. This CDR3 has 16 residues. CDR1 is SNHLY and CDR2 is FYNNEI in the germline V gene. V was pared by 6 bases and J by 1 base, with 8 bases of the junction left unmatched. The CDR3 here is CASSPGLALGTDTQYF. DNA of the CDR3: TGTGCCAGCAGCCCCGGACTAGCGCTGGGCACAGATACGCAGTATTTT.

Within the sample, this clonotype is medium-sized. The chain couples TRBV18 to TRBJ1-1; D gene uncertain. Trimming cost V 2 bases and J 6 bases, with 10 bases left between them. This CDR3 is 13 amino acids long. Germline V gene lookup returns CDR1 KGHSH and CDR2 LQKENI. CDR3 nucleotide sequence: TGTGCCAGCTCACCATTAGGGCCTGCTGAAGCTTTCTTT. This codes for CASSPLGPAEAFF.

Many counts were recorded for this clonotype. The rearrangement links TRBV7-6 to TRBJ2-3; TRBD1 or TRBD2 may be the D gene (5 bases each). Germline V gene data show CDR1 as SGHVS and CDR2 as FNYEAQ. V was pared by 5 bases and J by 2 bases, with 20 bases between. The CDR3 consists of 17 residues. Here the CDR3 DNA reads TGTGCCAGCAGCCCATGGGGCCATGTGGGAGTCACAGATACGCAGTATTTT. The encoded protein is CASSPWGHVGVTDTQYF. The full variable domain, its missing parts supplied by reference TRBV7-6 and TRBJ2-3, is GAGVSQSPRYKVTKRGQDVALRCDPISGHVSLYWYRQALGQGPEFLTYFNYEAQQDKSGLPNDRFSAERPEGSISTLTIQRTEQRDSAMYRCASSPWGHVGVTDTQYFGPGTRLTVL.

This clonotype was seen more than once but under ten times. The V and J genes are TRBV30 and TRBJ1-4; D not resolved. This CDR3 is 14 amino acids long. From germline, CDR1 is GTSNPN and CDR2 SVGIG (reference sequence). Trimming cost V 0 bases and J 4 bases, with 9 bases left between them. CDR3 amino acids: CAWSVQGGNEKLFF. In DNA form, the CDR3 reads TGTGCCTGGAGTGTACAAGGTGGTAATGAAAAACTGTTTTTT.

The sample holds many counts of this clonotype. This chain links TRBV10-3 with TRBJ1-1; D ambiguous. Germline V gene lookup returns CDR1 ENHRY and CDR2 SYGVKD. This CDR3 is 14 amino acids long. The V end was cut by 2 bases, the J end by 1 base, with 8 bases between. CDR3 nucleotides: TGTGCCATCAGTGAGAGGACTGAGAACACTGAAGCTTTCTTT. This sequence encodes CAISERTENTEAFF.

The chain links TRBV6-5 to TRBJ2-7; 7 bases fit TRBD1. The V and J ends lost 5 bases and 1 base, in that order; junction bases with no gene match: 8. Germline CDR1 MNHEY, CDR2 SVGAGI. CDR3 length: 15 residues. CDR3 protein: CASSLSETGSYEQYF. DNA of the CDR3: TGTGCCAGCAGTCTCTCGGAGACAGGGTCCTACGAGCAGTACTTC.

In this sample, this clonotype turned up many times. The V and J genes are TRBV9 and TRBJ2-3; the D gene is possibly TRBD2 (6 bases). The V end was cut by 3 bases, the J end by 0 bases, with 11 bases between. Germline-derived CDR1 and CDR2 are SGDLS and YYNGEE. The CDR3 runs to 15 residues. Written as DNA, the CDR3 is TGTGCCAGCAGCGAACTAGCTACTAGCACAGATACGCAGTATTTT. It is translated as CASSELATSTDTQYF.

This clonotype was seen repeatedly, ten times or more. The V gene is TRBV11-3, the J gene TRBJ2-3, with 8 bases that match TRBD2. This CDR3 region has 15 residues. Losses at the gene ends were 1 base for V and 4 bases for J; bases not matched to a gene: 4. Per germline, CDR1 SGHNT and CDR2 YENEEA. In DNA form, the CDR3 reads TGTGCCAGCAGCTTAGCGGGAGGGCCACCAGATACGCAGTATTTT. Translation gives CASSLAGGPPDTQYF.

This clonotype showed up many times. This chain uses TRBV6-5 with TRBJ1-1; TRBD1 is a possible D gene (5 bases). From germline, CDR1 is MNHEY and CDR2 SVGAGI. The CDR3 is 15 amino acids. Between the trimmed V and J ends, which lost 2 bases and 0 bases, there was a span of 10 bases. This CDR3 reads CASSYGATLNTEAFF. The CDR3 DNA is TGTGCCAGCAGTTACGGGGCAACTCTGAACACTGAAGCTTTCTTT.

This clonotype has only a few counts. This sequence joins TRBV6-6 and TRBJ1-1, with 10 bases that match TRBD1. After removal of 11 bases from V and 2 bases from J, the junction contained 11 bases not matched to a gene. The germline V gene has CDR1 MNHNY and CDR2 SVGAGI (reference sequence). The CDR3 sequence is 15 residues long. Written as DNA, the CDR3 is TGTGCCTCCGCGAGGACAGGGGGAGAAAACACTGAAGCTTTCTTT. This encodes CASARTGGENTEAFF.

There are many counts of this clonotype. This chain connects TRBV18 to TRBJ2-7; D is tentatively TRBD1 or TRBD2 (6 bases each). The length of the CDR3 is 15 residues. The germline gives CDR1 KGHSH, CDR2 LQKENI. V lost 5 bases and J 0 bases, leaving 14 bases between the germline ends. The chain's CDR3 is CASSIQGGSSYEQYF. The CDR3 nucleotides read TGTGCCAGCTCAATACAGGGAGGTTCCTCCTACGAGCAGTACTTC.

The chain couples TRBV30 to TRBJ2-2; the D is unclear. This CDR3 has 14 amino acids. CDR1 is GTSNPN and CDR2 is SVGIG in the germline V gene (reference sequence). Deletions cut 2 bases from V and 6 bases from J, with 13 bases between. DNA of the CDR3: TGTGCCTGGAGTCTGAATCGGTACGCCGGGGAGCTGTTTTTT. Residues: CAWSLNRYAGELFF.

In this sample, this clonotype turned up many times. The J gene is TRBJ1-1, the V gene TRBV14; D unclear. Trimming pared 2 bases from V and 5 bases from J, leaving 15 bases between. The germline CDR1 and CDR2 sequences are SGHDN and FVKESK. This CDR3 is 15 amino acids long. The chain's CDR3 is CASSQYRGGHTEAFF. The CDR3, as DNA: TGTGCCAGCAGCCAATACCGGGGAGGGCATACTGAAGCTTTCTTT.